Shown below are 17 T cell receptor beta chains from a single sample sequenced in a study of read filtering for tumor transcriptome and immune sequencing. Molecular barcoded adaptors covering alpha/delta and beta/gamma chains were used on approximately 440 ng RNA. In TCRdb, the reads were re-called with MiXCR into one record per CDR3 protein. The profile shows over 15,000 distinct CDR3 sequences, around 21% of them singletons. Sequencing was carried out using a population of CD138-negative cells sorted from bone marrow. The receptors originated from a donor at least 40 years old with multiple myeloma.

This clonotype was counted many times. The chain links TRBV2 to TRBJ2-3, with TRBD1 identical over 7 bases. The V gene end was trimmed by 6 bases and the J gene end by 1 base; junction bases not matched to a gene: 7. Germline assignment: CDR1 SNHLY and CDR2 FYNNEI. The length of the CDR3 is 15 residues. The CDR3 region is CASRQTGLGTDTQYF. The CDR3 region has the DNA TGTGCCAGCAGACAGACAGGGTTGGGCACAGATACGCAGTATTTT.

At least ten counts were recorded for this clonotype. The chain employs TRBV14 and TRBJ2-7; perhaps TRBD1 as D (6 bases). CDR1 is SGHDN, CDR2 FVKESK, per germline. V lost 1 base and J lost 3, with 10 bases in between. The CDR3 sequence is 14 residues long. The CDR3 DNA sequence: TGTGCCAGCAGCCAAGCAACAGGGAACTACGAGCAGTACTTC. It specifies CASSQATGNYEQYF.

This clonotype occurred a few times. The chain uses TRBV29-1 and TRBJ2-1, with 11 positions matching TRBD2. This CDR3 is built from 17 residues. J gave up 7 bases and V 4 bases, and 15 bases lay outside the gene matches. Germline V lookup: CDR1 SQVTM, CDR2 ANQGSEA. The CDR3 region is CSVAQYSGRELGNEQFF. CDR3 sequence (DNA): TGCAGCGTTGCCCAGTATAGCGGGAGGGAGCTGGGAAATGAGCAGTTCTTC.

There are many counts of this clonotype. V is TRBV28 and J is TRBJ2-1; D may match TRBD1 or TRBD2 (5 bases each). The CDR3 is made up of 11 amino acids. In germline, CDR1 is MDHEN, CDR2 SYDVKM. Trimming took off 4 bases at V and 15 bases at J, with 13 bases between the two ends. CDR3 nucleotide sequence: TGTGCCAGCAGTTCCGGGACCCGCGGGTTCTTC. Translating it yields CASSSGTRGFF.

In its sample, this clonotype was seen many times. The chain combines TRBV7-2 with TRBJ2-2; 9 bases fit TRBD1. The V gene end was trimmed by 5 bases and the J gene end by 5 bases; junction bases not matched to a gene: 9. CDR3 length equals 16 residues. In germline, CDR1 is SGHTA, CDR2 FQGNSA. The CDR3, as DNA: TGTGCCAGCAGCGACGCCGGGACAGGGATGACCGGGGAGCTGTTTTTT. This translates into CASSDAGTGMTGELFF.

The chain recombines TRBV5-1 with TRBJ1-1; no clear D gene. Between the trimmed V and J ends, which lost 0 bases and 4 bases, there was a span of 10 bases. Germline V gene sequence: CDR1 SGHRS, CDR2 YFSETQ. The CDR3 has 14 amino acids. This CDR3 is CASSLAYGSTEAFF. CDR3 DNA sequence: TGCGCCAGCAGCTTGGCATATGGGAGCACTGAAGCTTTCTTT.

This clonotype was detected ten times or more. This rearrangement joins TRBV15 to TRBJ2-1, with 8 bases identical to TRBD2. The CDR3 contains 15 residues. Germline V gene sequence: CDR1 LNHNV, CDR2 YYDKDF (reference sequence). V lost 0 bases and J lost 7; bases outside the gene matches: 5. CDR3 amino acids: CATSRDLAGSNEQFF. The CDR3, as DNA: TGTGCCACCAGCAGAGATTTAGCGGGAAGTAATGAGCAGTTCTTC.

J is TRBJ1-1 and V is TRBV28, with TRBD1 identical over 12 bases. Per the germline V gene, CDR1 is MDHEN and CDR2 is SYDVKM. Unmatched junction bases numbered 6, after V lost 8 bases and J lost 5 bases. The CDR3 runs 14 residues. The CDR3 reads CASSPGQGATEAFF. The DNA for the CDR3 is TGTGCCAGCTCCCCGGGACAGGGGGCTACTGAAGCTTTCTTT.

V gene TRBV20-1 combines with J gene TRBJ2-7; 7 nucleotides match TRBD1. Trimming took 4 bases from V and 2 from J; bases not matched to a gene: 11. This CDR3 is 15 amino acids long. CDR1 is DFQATT and CDR2 is SNEGSKA in the germline V gene (reference sequence). In DNA, the CDR3 is TGCAGTGCTACAGGGGGTGGGACGGGACCCTACGAGCAGTACTTC. It is translated as CSATGGGTGPYEQYF.

At least ten counts were recorded for this clonotype. V usage is TRBV2 and J usage is TRBJ2-1; tentatively, D is TRBD2 (6 bases). Trimming took 4 bases from V and 9 from J, leaving 13 bases between them. The CDR3 extends over 13 amino acids. The germline V gene has CDR1 SNHLY and CDR2 FYNNEI. The DNA of the CDR3 is TGTGCCAGCAGTGGGGGGGTGATCGGTGAGCAGTTCTTC. Protein: CASSGGVIGEQFF.

This clonotype was seen at least ten times. The J gene is TRBJ2-1, the V gene TRBV7-9, with 8 bases matching TRBD2. The V segment lost 5 bases and the J segment 9 bases; nucleotides outside the gene matches: 12. CDR1 is SEHNR and CDR2 is FQNEAQ in the germline V gene (reference sequence). This CDR3 has 15 amino acids. The CDR3 spells CASSPRMSGSGEQFF. The CDR3 DNA follows: TGTGCCAGCAGCCCCCGGATGAGCGGGAGCGGTGAGCAGTTCTTC.

This chain connects TRBV2 to TRBJ2-5; either TRBD1 or TRBD2 may supply D (5 bases each). CDR3 length: 15 residues. V shed 8 bases and J shed 1 base, with 17 bases lying between them. The germline V gene encodes CDR1 SNHLY and CDR2 FYNNEI. CDR3 nucleotides: TGTGCCAGCCTTGGGACCTCGCCGAGCCAAGAGACCCAGTACTTC. Translating gives CASLGTSPSQETQYF.

Ten or more counts support this clonotype. The chain links TRBV7-8 to TRBJ2-3, with 7 bases lining up with TRBD2. Trimming removed 4 bases from V and 5 bases from J; junction bases left unmatched: 9. The CDR3 has 15 residues. Germline V gene data show CDR1 as SGHVS and CDR2 as FQNEAQ. The CDR3, as DNA: TGTGCCAGCAGCTATGGAGGGGACTACCGAGATACGCAGTATTTT. Its translation: CASSYGGDYRDTQYF.

This clonotype was picked up many times. This chain uses TRBV2 with TRBJ2-7; D is possibly TRBD1 (6 bases). This CDR3 region has 12 residues. The V and J ends lost 4 bases and 11 bases respectively, with 15 bases between them. CDR1 is SNHLY, CDR2 FYNNEI, per germline. The CDR3 coding sequence is TGTGCCAGCAGTGTTCCTCCGGGACACGAGTACTTC. It specifies CASSVPPGHEYF.

This clonotype showed up many times. The V call is TRBV23-1, the J call TRBJ2-7; 13 positions agree with TRBD2. TRBV23-1 is annotated as an ORF whose role is uncertain. This CDR3 is 15 amino acids long. After removal of 3 bases from V and 7 bases from J, the junction contained 6 bases not matched to a gene. The CDR3 DNA reads as TGCGCCAGCAGTCAGTCGGGACTAGCGGGATTAGAGCAGTACTTC. This sequence encodes CASSQSGLAGLEQYF.

In its sample, this clonotype is medium-sized. The chain uses TRBV4-2 and TRBJ2-3; TRBD2 agrees at 9 bases. The V segment lost 5 bases and the J segment 6 bases; nucleotides outside the gene matches: 24. The V gene's germline CDR1 is LGHNA and CDR2 YNFKEQ. The CDR3 covers 20 residues. The chain's CDR3 is CASSKYPLAGDGSRIDTQYF. CDR3 bases: TGTGCCAGCAGCAAATACCCTTTAGCGGGAGACGGTTCTAGGATCGATACGCAGTATTTT.

This clonotype was observed many times. This chain links TRBV3-1 with TRBJ2-3; D remains unclear. The CDR3 length is 14 residues. Deletions cut 3 bases from V and 6 bases from J, with 13 bases between. Per germline, CDR1 LGHDT and CDR2 YNNKEL (reference sequence). CDR3 residues: CASSHGPSSDTQYF. The DNA for the CDR3 is TGTGCCAGCAGCCATGGGCCCTCCTCGGATACGCAGTATTTT.